The clone carrying this T cell receptor (beta chain) was counted ten times or more. Germline CDR1 reads SEHNR; CDR2 reads FQNEAQ (reference sequence). The CDR3 runs to 15 residues. V lost 5 bases and J lost 2; bases outside the gene matches: 5. These data are taken from a study of breast tumors, draining lymph nodes, adjacent tissues. Axillary draining lymph nodes of breast cancer patients supplied the node samples. TCRdb itself ran the multiplex PCR reads through MiXCR, one entry per CDR3 protein. The profile shows 200,000 or so distinct CDR3 sequences, roughly 31% of them singletons. This chain connects TRBV7-9 to TRBJ2-7, with 11 nucleotides matching TRBD2. The receptor's source is a female donor with breast cancer. Some clones in this sample may be carry-over from other donors' samples. Input material: axillary lymph node tissue. CDR3 residues: CASSDGTSGTYEQYF. Here the CDR3 DNA reads TGTGCCAGCAGCGACGGGACTAGCGGAACCTACGAGCAGTACTTC. The whole variable domain, remainder taken from reference TRBV7-9 and TRBJ2-7, is DTGVSQNPRHKITKRGQNVTFRCDPISEHNRLYWYRQTLGQGPEFLTYFQNEAQLEKSRLLSDRFSAERPKGSFSTLEIQRTEQGDSAMYLCASSDGTSGTYEQYFGPGTRLTVT.